A single sample gave rise to the 29 T cell receptor beta chains below, sequenced in a study of Graves' ophthalmopathy and Graves' hyperthyroidism. Amplification of TCR beta CDR3 regions used RNA transcripts. First-round RT-PCR used HTBI primers; second-round multiplex PCR followed. Each CDR3 protein is one row after TCRdb ran MiXCR on the multiplex PCR reads. Of roughly 350,000 distinct CDR3 sequences in the sample, 17% are singletons; the top ten hold around 2.4%. Sequenced: peripheral blood. The receptors shown here come from an adult woman with stable Graves' hyperthyroidism.

This clonotype was counted at least ten times. CDR3 sequence (DNA): TGTGCCAGCAGCGCCCCTGGGGGAAATACCGGGGAGCTGTTTTTT. Its translation is CASSAPGGNTGELFF. V is TRBV7-9 and J is TRBJ2-2; tentatively, D is TRBD1 or TRBD2 (5 bases each). This CDR3 is built from 15 residues. The V gene lost 5 bases and the J gene lost 5 bases, with 15 bases spanning the gap. Germline CDR1 is SEHNR and CDR2 is FQNEAQ (reference sequence). The whole variable domain, remainder taken from reference TRBV7-9 and TRBJ2-2, is DTGVSQNPRHKITKRGQNVTFRCDPISEHNRLYWYRQTLGQGPEFLTYFQNEAQLEKSRLLSDRFSAERPKGSFSTLEIQRTEQGDSAMYLCASSAPGGNTGELFFGEGSRLTVL.

At least ten counts were recorded for this clonotype. V usage is TRBV12-3 or TRBV12-4 and J usage is TRBJ2-2, with TRBD1 identical over 7 bases. Losses at the gene ends were 5 bases for V and 5 bases for J; bases not matched to a gene: 5. The CDR3 contains 14 residues. DNA for the CDR3: TGTGCCAGCAGTCCGGGACAGAGGACCGGGGAGCTGTTTTTT. This gives the protein CASSPGQRTGELFF.

This clonotype has more than one count but fewer than ten. The rearrangement links TRBV5-4 to TRBJ2-2, with 12 bases matching TRBD2. J was trimmed by 5 bases and V by 5 bases; bases with no gene match: 1. The CDR3 is made up of 14 amino acids. Germline V lookup: CDR1 SGHNT, CDR2 YYREEE (reference sequence). CDR3 sequence reads: CASSTSGRTGELFF. The CDR3 nucleotides read TGTGCCAGCAGTACTAGCGGGAGGACCGGGGAGCTGTTTTTT.

V usage is TRBV19 and J usage is TRBJ1-1; D gene unclear. Looked up from germline, CDR1 is LNHDA and CDR2 is SQIVND (reference sequence). The length of the CDR3 is 12 residues. Trimming removed 10 bases at V and 12 bases at J, with 21 bases between. CDR3 in DNA: TGTGCCACCGCTACTTTGACGGATAGAACTTTCTTT. Encoded protein: CATATLTDRTFF.

The rearrangement joins TRBV30 to TRBJ2-5; 11 bases are shared with TRBD2. This CDR3 is 15 amino acids long. V lost 1 base to trimming and J lost 2 bases; unmatched junction nucleotides: 3. Per germline, CDR1 GTSNPN and CDR2 SVGIG (reference sequence). The CDR3 DNA sequence: TGTGCCTGGAGTGGTGGGACTAGCGGACAAGAGACCCAGTACTTC. It codes for CAWSGGTSGQETQYF.

This clonotype was seen repeatedly, ten times or more. One end of the junction fails to match germline, which may point to a read error. V is TRBV6-1 and J is TRBJ2-7, with 7 positions matching TRBD1. Germline values: CDR1 MNHNS, CDR2 SASEGT. The length of the CDR3 is 15 residues. The CDR3 sequence is CASREGQVTADEQHF. The CDR3 DNA reads as TGTGCCAGCAGGGAAGGACAGGTAACAGCCGACGAGCAGCACTTC.

This clonotype occurred many times. This chain connects TRBV5-1 to TRBJ2-7, with TRBD2 matching 11 bases. The length of the CDR3 is 15 residues. Germline CDR1 is SGHRS and CDR2 is YFSETQ. V lost 3 bases, J lost 9 bases, and 11 bases stayed unmatched. CDR3 nucleotides: TGCGCCAGCAGCTGGAAAACTAGCGGGAGTCTGGCGCAGTACTTC. This encodes CASSWKTSGSLAQYF.

This chain connects TRBV28 to TRBJ1-4; no definite D call. The CDR3 spans 14 residues. CDR1 and CDR2 from the germline V gene are MDHEN and SYDVKM. V lost 5 bases to trimming and J lost 8 bases, with 15 bases between them. CDR3 in amino acids: CASSPTSIVEKLFF. CDR3 nucleotides: TGTGCCAGCAGTCCGACATCTATTGTCGAAAAACTGTTTTTT. Full variable domain (remainder filled in from reference TRBV28 and TRBJ1-4): DVKVTQSSRYLVKRTGEKVFLECVQDMDHENMFWYRQDPGLGLRLIYFSYDVKMKEKGDIPEGYSVSREKKERFSLILESASTNQTSMYLCASSPTSIVEKLFFGSGTQLSVL.

This clonotype was recorded at least ten times. The chain has TRBV20-1 and TRBJ2-7, with 7 bases lining up with TRBD1. The V gene's germline CDR1 is DFQATT and CDR2 SNEGSKA (reference sequence). There are 14 residues in the CDR3. The V gene end was trimmed by 2 bases and the J gene end by 0 bases; junction bases not matched to a gene: 4. The CDR3 nucleotides read TGCAGTGCTAGACCCGGGACAGACTCCTACGAGCAGTACTTC. Translating gives CSARPGTDSYEQYF.

The chain is built from TRBV20-1 and TRBJ2-5; D might be TRBD1 or TRBD2, each matching 5 bases. The germline V gene has CDR1 DFQATT and CDR2 SNEGSKA (reference sequence). V dropped 3 bases and J dropped 5 bases, with 19 bases sitting between them. The CDR3 is 15 residues long. Written as DNA, the CDR3 is TGCAGTGCTAGGTGGGGCCTGACTCGAGGGGAGACCCAGTACTTC. Translated: CSARWGLTRGETQYF.

This clonotype was counted many times. The gene calls are TRBV7-8 and TRBJ2-7; no reliable D call. The V end lost 2 bases, the J end lost 6 bases, and 11 bases lay between the germline ends. From germline, CDR1 is SGHVS and CDR2 FQNEAQ. The CDR3 spans 13 residues. The CDR3 sequence: CASSLRTSPEQYF. The CDR3 bases are TGTGCCAGCAGCTTAAGAACCTCCCCCGAGCAGTACTTC.

This sequence joins TRBV20-1 and TRBJ2-5; D not certain. Germline CDR1 and CDR2: DFQATT and SNEGSKA (reference sequence). With 0 bases removed from V and 4 bases from J, the gap between germline ends came to 12 bases. The CDR3 extends over 14 amino acids. The CDR3 DNA sequence: TGCAGTGCTAGAGATTCCTCGAAGGCAGAGACCCAGTACTTC. It translates to CSARDSSKAETQYF.

This chain connects TRBV5-1 to TRBJ2-5; D gene unclear. This CDR3 has 14 residues. The germline V gene encodes CDR1 SGHRS and CDR2 YFSETQ. V was shortened by 0 bases and J by 7 bases, with 13 bases between the two germline ends. The CDR3 protein is CASSLGLPMGTQYF. CDR3 in DNA: TGCGCCAGCAGCTTGGGTCTACCTATGGGGACCCAGTACTTC.

This clonotype was observed at least ten times. A read error may produce the germline difference seen at one junction end. This chain connects TRBV7-7 to TRBJ2-7; D may be TRBD2 (7 bases). The CDR3 loop spans 15 amino acids. Looked up from germline, CDR1 is SSHAT and CDR2 is FNYEAQ (reference sequence). CDR3 loop: CASSLAGGPGYEQYF. For the CDR3, the DNA is TGTGCTAGCAGCTTAGCCGGGGGGCCGGGGTACGAGCAGTACTTC.

This clonotype appeared many times. V usage is TRBV11-2 and J usage is TRBJ2-2; 8 nucleotides match TRBD2. The germline V gene has CDR1 SGHAT and CDR2 FQNNGV. This CDR3 contains 15 residues. V shed 5 bases, J shed 10 bases, and the junction held 12 bases outside the gene matches. The CDR3 nucleotides read TGTGCCAGCAGCCCCGGTTGGCTAGCGGGCACGGAGCTGTTTTTT. Translating gives CASSPGWLAGTELFF.

This clonotype was detected many times. The chain joins TRBV12-3 or TRBV12-4 to TRBJ2-7; 11 bases fit TRBD2. The CDR3 consists of 18 residues. The ends lost 6 bases at V and 4 bases at J; junction bases unmatched: 17. In DNA, the CDR3 is TGTGCCAGCAGCACAGACACCGGGACTAGCGGAGAGAGTTACGAGCAGTACTTC. It specifies CASSTDTGTSGESYEQYF.

Ten or more counts support this clonotype. The CDR3 region has the DNA TGTGCCAGCAGTGCCGCAGGGGGAGGTCAGCCCCAGCATTTT. Amino acids: CASSAAGGGQPQHF. The J gene is TRBJ1-5, the V gene TRBV27; 7 bases map to TRBD1. The CDR3 is 14 residues long. Trimming cost V 5 bases and J 6 bases; bases outside gene matches: 7. CDR1 is MNHEY, CDR2 SMNVEV, per germline (reference sequence).

This clonotype was seen at least ten times. CDR3 coding DNA: TGTGCCAGCAGTTTAAGGCAGGGGTCTACTAACTATGGCTACACCTTC. It codes for CASSLRQGSTNYGYTF. The rearrangement uses TRBV27 and TRBJ1-2, with TRBD1 as a possible D gene (6 bases). Per germline, CDR1 MNHEY and CDR2 SMNVEV (reference sequence). Trimming pared 2 bases from V and 0 bases from J, leaving 13 bases between. The CDR3 length is 16 residues.

This clonotype was seen repeatedly, ten times or more. The chain carries TRBV5-1 and TRBJ2-2; no clear D. V was clipped by 2 bases and J by 5 bases, with 10 bases between them. CDR3 length: 14 amino acids. Germline V gene sequence: CDR1 SGHRS, CDR2 YFSETQ. This chain's CDR3 is CASSLGLDTGELFF. CDR3 sequence (DNA): TGCGCCAGCAGCTTAGGGCTAGATACCGGGGAGCTGTTTTTT.

In this sample, this clonotype turned up many times. V usage is TRBV29-1 and J usage is TRBJ1-1, with no clear D. CDR3 length: 13 residues. V lost 5 bases to trimming and J lost 4 bases, with 14 bases between them. Germline CDR1 and CDR2: SQVTM and ANQGSEA. The CDR3 protein is CSVQRGVRTEAFF. CDR3 coding DNA: TGCAGCGTTCAACGCGGGGTCCGCACTGAAGCTTTCTTT.

This chain joins TRBV4-2 and TRBJ2-7, with D uncertain. Trimming removed 2 bases at V and 1 base at J, with 6 bases between. The CDR3 is 13 amino acids. CDR1 and CDR2 from the germline V gene are LGHNA and YNFKEQ. The DNA for the CDR3 is TGTGCCAGCAGCCAATTAAGATCCTACGAGCAGTACTTC. This codes for CASSQLRSYEQYF.

This clonotype was seen only a few times. The chain carries TRBV5-1 and TRBJ2-6; D tentatively fits TRBD1 or TRBD2 (6 bases each). Trimming pared 4 bases from V and 4 bases from J, leaving 15 bases between. CDR3 length: 16 residues. Looked up from germline, CDR1 is SGHRS and CDR2 is YFSETQ. For the CDR3, the DNA is TGCGCCAGCAGCCGGGACGGGGGCTCCGGGGCCAACGTCCTGACTTTC. Amino acid sequence: CASSRDGGSGANVLTF.

This clonotype was observed many times. The chain combines TRBV20-1 with TRBJ1-1, with D hard to call. The length of the CDR3 is 13 residues. Germline V lookup: CDR1 DFQATT, CDR2 SNEGSKA (reference sequence). With 0 bases removed from V and 3 bases from J, the gap between germline ends came to 8 bases. Here the CDR3 reads CSARDWRDTEAFF. The CDR3 bases are TGCAGTGCTAGAGACTGGAGGGACACTGAAGCTTTCTTT.

This clonotype has at least ten counts. This could be a read error, since a much larger clone is one nucleotide away. The chain is built from TRBV12-3 or TRBV12-4 and TRBJ2-4, with D possibly matching TRBD2 (7 bases). The CDR3 runs to 13 residues. The CDR3 sequence: CASTPRRGDIKYF. The CDR3 nucleotides read TGTGCCAGCACTCCACGCCGGGGGGACATTAAGTACTTC.

This clonotype was recorded a few times. The CDR3 does not end in the conserved phenylalanine or tryptophan, so this is likely a read error. The J gene is TRBJ2-2, the V gene TRBV29-1; D is undetermined. The CDR3 runs 12 residues. The germline V and J ends were trimmed by 4 bases and 6 bases, with 9 bases remaining between them. Germline-derived CDR1 and CDR2 are SQVTM and ANQGSEA. CDR3 nucleotides: TGCAGCGTTGGTTTCTATCCCGGGGAGCTGTTTTTG. Translation gives CSVGFYPGELFL.

This clonotype has ten or more counts. The chain uses TRBV29-1 and TRBJ2-7, with D possibly TRBD2 on 6 matching bases. The germline V gene has CDR1 SQVTM and CDR2 ANQGSEA. The CDR3 runs to 15 residues. CDR3 DNA sequence: TGCAGGCCCCGGTGGGAGGTGACACATTCCTACGAGCAGTACTTC. This encodes CRPRWEVTHSYEQYF.

This clonotype was seen many times. The gene calls are TRBV6-5 and TRBJ1-1, with D hard to call. V was cut by 0 bases and J by 3 bases, with 11 bases left in between. In germline, CDR1 is MNHEY, CDR2 SVGAGI. The CDR3 loop spans 15 amino acids. This chain's CDR3 is CASSYSRGEHTEAFF. The DNA of the CDR3 is TGTGCCAGCAGTTACTCGAGAGGAGAACACACTGAAGCTTTCTTT.

This clonotype has ten or more counts. V and J are TRBV30 and TRBJ1-2; perhaps TRBD1 as D (5 bases). From germline, CDR1 is GTSNPN and CDR2 SVGIG (reference sequence). Trimming shortened V by 0 bases and J by 4 bases, and 21 bases separated the two germline ends. The CDR3 consists of 17 residues. This chain's CDR3 is CAWSVLRGLTGIYGYTF. DNA for the CDR3: TGTGCCTGGAGTGTCTTAAGGGGATTAACAGGAATCTATGGCTACACCTTC.

The sample holds many counts of this clonotype. The V gene is TRBV19, the J gene TRBJ2-7, with 10 bases that match TRBD1. The germline CDR1 and CDR2 sequences are LNHDA and SQIVND (reference sequence). The CDR3 is 15 amino acids. J was trimmed by 3 bases and V by 10 bases; bases with no gene match: 12. CDR3 in DNA: TGTGCCACCAACTCCCCCGGGACAGGGGACTACGAGCAGTACTTC. Residues: CATNSPGTGDYEQYF.